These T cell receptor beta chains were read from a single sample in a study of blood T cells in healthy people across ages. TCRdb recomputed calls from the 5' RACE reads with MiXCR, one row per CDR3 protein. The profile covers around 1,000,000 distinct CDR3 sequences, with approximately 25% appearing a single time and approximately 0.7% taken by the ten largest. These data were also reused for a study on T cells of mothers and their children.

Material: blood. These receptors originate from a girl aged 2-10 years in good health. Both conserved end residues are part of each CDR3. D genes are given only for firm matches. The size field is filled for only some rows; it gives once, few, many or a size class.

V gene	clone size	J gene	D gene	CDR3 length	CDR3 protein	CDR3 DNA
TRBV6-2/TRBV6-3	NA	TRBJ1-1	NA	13	CASSYSGSPEAFF	TGTGCCAGCAGTTACTCGGGGAGCCCTGAAGCTTTCTTT
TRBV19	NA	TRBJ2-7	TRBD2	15	CASSPYLAGAYEQYF	TGTGCCAGTAGCCCGTATCTAGCGGGGGCCTACGAGCAGTACTTC
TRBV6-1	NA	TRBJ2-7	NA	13	CATYYQGPYEQYF	TGTGCCACCTACTATCAGGGGCCCTACGAGCAGTACTTC
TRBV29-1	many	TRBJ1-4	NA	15	CSVVKGRDPHEKLFF	TGCAGCGTCGTGAAGGGGAGGGACCCTCATGAAAAACTGTTTTTT
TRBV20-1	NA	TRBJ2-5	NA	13	CSARGGYQETQYF	TGCAGTGCTAGAGGCGGTTACCAAGAGACCCAGTACTTC
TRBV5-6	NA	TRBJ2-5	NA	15	CASGLIAGTEETQYF	TGTGCCAGCGGACTAATTGCCGGGACAGAAGAGACCCAGTACTTC
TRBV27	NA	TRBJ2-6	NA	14	CASSLEAAANVLTF	TGTGCCAGCAGTTTGGAGGCTGCGGCCAACGTCCTGACTTTC
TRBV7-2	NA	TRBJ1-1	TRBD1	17	CASNLVTGTVMNTEAFF	TGTGCCAGCAACCTCGTTACAGGGACAGTCATGAACACTGAAGCTTTCTTT
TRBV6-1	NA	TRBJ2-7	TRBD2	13	CASSGGVSYEQYF	TGTGCCAGCTCGGGAGGGGTATCCTACGAGCAGTACTTC
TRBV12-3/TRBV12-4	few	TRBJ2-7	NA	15	CANSPEVDRSYEQYF	TGTGCCAACAGCCCGGAAGTAGACAGATCCTACGAGCAGTACTTC
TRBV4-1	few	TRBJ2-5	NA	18	CASSQGGSAHGPQETQYF	TGCGCCAGCAGCCAAGGGGGGTCGGCCCACGGGCCCCAAGAGACCCAGTACTTC
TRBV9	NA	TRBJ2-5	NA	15	CASSVVGSLQEAQYF	TGTGCCAGCAGCGTAGTAGGCTCGTTACAAGAGGCCCAGTACTTC
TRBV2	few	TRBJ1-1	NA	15	CASSERSGGFPEAFF	TGTGCCAGCAGTGAAAGATCGGGCGGATTCCCTGAAGCTTTCTTT
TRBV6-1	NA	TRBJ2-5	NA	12	CASSEREETQYF	TGTGCCAGCAGTGAACGGGAAGAGACCCAGTACTTC
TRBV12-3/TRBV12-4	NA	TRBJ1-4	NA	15	CASSLPTAWPEKLFF	TGTGCCAGCAGTTTACCGACCGCCTGGCCCGAAAAACTGTTTTTT
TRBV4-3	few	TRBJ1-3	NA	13	CASSQATEDTIYF	TGCGCCAGCAGCCAAGCAACTGAGGACACCATATATTTT
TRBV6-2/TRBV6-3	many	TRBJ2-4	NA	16	CASTERGRLAKNIQYF	TGTGCCAGCACGGAGAGAGGACGTCTAGCCAAAAACATTCAGTACTTC
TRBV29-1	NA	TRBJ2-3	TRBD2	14	CSVGLAASTDTQYF	TGCAGCGTTGGGCTAGCGGCTAGCACAGATACGCAGTATTTT
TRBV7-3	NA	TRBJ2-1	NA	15	CASSLSPLTADEQFF	TGTGCCAGCAGCTTAAGTCCCCTTACCGCGGATGAGCAGTTCTTC
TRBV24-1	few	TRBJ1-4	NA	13	CATSDFDGEKLFF	TGTGCCACCAGTGATTTCGATGGTGAAAAACTGTTTTTT
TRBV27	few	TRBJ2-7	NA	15	CASSQSRDFTYEQYF	TGTGCCAGCAGTCAATCCCGGGACTTTACCTACGAGCAGTACTTC
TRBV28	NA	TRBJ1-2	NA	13	CASSLSRAGGYTF	TGTGCCAGCAGTTTATCCAGGGCGGGTGGCTACACCTTC
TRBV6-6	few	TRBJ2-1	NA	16	CASSLFRDGPYNEQFF	TGTGCCAGCAGCCTTTTCCGGGACGGACCATACAATGAGCAGTTCTTC
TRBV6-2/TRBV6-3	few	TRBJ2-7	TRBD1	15	CALLPWGQGLYEQYF	TGTGCGCTCCTCCCCTGGGGACAGGGGTTATACGAGCAGTACTTC
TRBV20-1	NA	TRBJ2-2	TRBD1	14	CSARAGGDTGELFF	TGCAGTGCTAGGGCAGGGGGTGACACCGGGGAGCTGTTTTTT
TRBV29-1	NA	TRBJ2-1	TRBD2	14	CSVELAGVYNEQFF	TGCAGCGTTGAACTAGCGGGAGTCTACAATGAGCAGTTCTTC
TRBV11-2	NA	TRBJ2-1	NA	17	CASSLRSGYSSYNEQFF	TGTGCCAGCAGCTTACGTAGCGGCTATAGCTCCTACAATGAGCAGTTCTTC
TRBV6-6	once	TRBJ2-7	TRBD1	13	CASSRDSYYEQHF	TGTGCCAGCAGCCGGGACAGTTACTACGAGCAGCACTTC
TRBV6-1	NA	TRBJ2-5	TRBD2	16	CASSTARPSGQETQYF	TGTGCCAGCAGTACTGCGCGTCCTAGCGGCCAAGAGACCCAGTACTTC
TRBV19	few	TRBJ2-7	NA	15	CASSSKQGFTYEQYF	TGTGCCAGTAGTTCCAAGCAGGGATTCACCTACGAGCAGTACTTC
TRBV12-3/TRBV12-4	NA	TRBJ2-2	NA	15	CASSIYRVDTGELFF	TGTGCCAGCAGTATATACAGGGTGGACACCGGGGAGCTGTTTTTT
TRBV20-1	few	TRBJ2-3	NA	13	CSAREWGTDTQYF	TGCAGTGCTAGAGAATGGGGAACAGATACGCAGTATTTT
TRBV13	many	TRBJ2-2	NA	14	CASKVRVETGELFF	TGTGCCAGCAAAGTCCGGGTAGAAACCGGGGAGCTGTTTTTT
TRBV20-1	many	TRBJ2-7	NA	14	CSARSGHGPYEQYF	TGCAGTGCTAGGTCGGGACACGGACCTTACGAGCAGTACTTC
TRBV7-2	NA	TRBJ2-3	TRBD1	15	CASSLTGQRTDTQYF	TGTGCCAGCAGTTTAACGGGACAGCGCACAGATACGCAGTATTTT
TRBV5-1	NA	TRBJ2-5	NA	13	CASSEGLAETQYF	TGCGCCAGCAGCGAGGGACTCGCAGAGACCCAGTACTTC
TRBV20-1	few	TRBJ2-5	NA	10	CSARLGTQYF	TGCAGTGCTAGGTTGGGGACCCAGTACTTC
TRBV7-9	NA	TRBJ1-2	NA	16	CASSLTDRQGYYGYTF	TGTGCCAGCAGCCTAACGGACAGACAAGGGTACTATGGCTACACCTTC
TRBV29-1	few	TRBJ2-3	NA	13	CSVPAGAGDTQYF	TGCAGCGTTCCCGCTGGGGCGGGCGATACGCAGTATTTT
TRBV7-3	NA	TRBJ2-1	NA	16	CASSLTWQGIYNEQFF	TGTGCCAGCAGCTTAACATGGCAGGGAATTTACAATGAGCAGTTCTTC
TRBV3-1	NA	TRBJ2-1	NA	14	CASSPTGLSNEQFF	TGCGCCAGCAGCCCGACGGGACTTTCTAATGAGCAGTTCTTC
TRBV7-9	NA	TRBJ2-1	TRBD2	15	CASSWGLAGEYEQFF	TGTGCCAGCAGCTGGGGACTAGCGGGGGAATATGAGCAGTTCTTC
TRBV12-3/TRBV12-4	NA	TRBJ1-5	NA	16	CASSLRQGLGNQPQHF	TGTGCCAGCAGTTTACGTCAGGGGTTGGGCAATCAGCCCCAGCATTTT
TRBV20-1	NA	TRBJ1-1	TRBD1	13	CSAGGQGDTEAFF	TGCAGTGCTGGAGGACAGGGCGACACTGAAGCTTTCTTT
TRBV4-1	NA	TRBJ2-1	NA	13	CASRVLSSGEQFF	TGCGCCAGCAGGGTACTGAGCTCGGGTGAGCAGTTCTTC
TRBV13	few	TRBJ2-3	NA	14	CASSAGPRLDTQYF	TGTGCCAGCAGCGCGGGACCTCGCTTGGATACGCAGTATTTT
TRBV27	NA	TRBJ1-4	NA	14	CASSYGQPNEKLFF	TGTGCCAGCAGCTATGGACAGCCTAATGAAAAACTGTTTTTT
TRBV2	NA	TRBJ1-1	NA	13	CASSGEPNTEAFF	TGTGCCAGCAGTGGGGAACCGAACACTGAAGCTTTCTTT
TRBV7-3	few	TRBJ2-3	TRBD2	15	CASSSSGLAGDTQYF	TGTGCCAGCAGCTCCTCGGGACTAGCGGGCGATACGCAGTATTTT